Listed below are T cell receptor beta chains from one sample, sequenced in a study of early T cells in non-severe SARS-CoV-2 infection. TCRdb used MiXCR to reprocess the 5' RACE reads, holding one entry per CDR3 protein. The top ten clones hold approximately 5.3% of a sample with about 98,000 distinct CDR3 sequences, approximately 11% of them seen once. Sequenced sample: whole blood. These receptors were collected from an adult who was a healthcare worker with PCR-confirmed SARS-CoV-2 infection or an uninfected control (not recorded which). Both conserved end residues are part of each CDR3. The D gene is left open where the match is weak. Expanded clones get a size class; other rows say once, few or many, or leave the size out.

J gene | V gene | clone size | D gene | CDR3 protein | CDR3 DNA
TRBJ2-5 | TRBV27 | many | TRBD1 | CASSPGFDRDKETQYF | TGTGCCAGCAGTCCCGGTTTCGACAGGGATAAAGAGACCCAGTACTTC
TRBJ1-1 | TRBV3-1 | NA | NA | CASSRFGVDTEAFF | TGTGCCAGCAGCCGTTTTGGGGTGGACACTGAAGCTTTCTTT
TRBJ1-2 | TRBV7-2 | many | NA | CASSPGQNYGYTF | TGTGCCAGCAGCCCCGGCCAAAACTATGGCTACACCTTC
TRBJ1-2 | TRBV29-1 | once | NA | CSVDREGYGYTF | TGCAGCGTTGACAGGGAGGGTTATGGCTACACCTTC
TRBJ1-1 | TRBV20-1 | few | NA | CSARGPGGRGLNTEAFF | TGCAGTGCTAGAGGGCCGGGGGGAAGAGGGTTGAACACTGAAGCTTTCTTT
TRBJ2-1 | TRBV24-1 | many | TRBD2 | CATSDSLSGSIDEQFF | TGTGCCACCAGTGATTCGCTAAGCGGGAGCATCGATGAGCAGTTCTTC
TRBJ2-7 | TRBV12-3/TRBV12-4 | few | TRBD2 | CASTLAGGPTYEQYF | TGTGCCAGCACCCTGGCGGGGGGACCTACCTACGAGCAGTACTTC
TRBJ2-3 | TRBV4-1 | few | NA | CASSQAPVFAVGGDTQYF | TGCGCCAGCAGCCAAGCCCCGGTTTTCGCGGTGGGGGGCGATACGCAGTATTTT
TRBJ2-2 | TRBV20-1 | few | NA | CSARGGDSYTGELFF | TGCAGTGCCCGCGGCGGGGACTCCTACACCGGGGAGCTGTTTTTT
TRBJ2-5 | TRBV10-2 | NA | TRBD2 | CASSDQLGLAGYQETQYF | TGCGCCAGCAGTGATCAACTGGGACTAGCGGGGTACCAAGAGACCCAGTACTTC
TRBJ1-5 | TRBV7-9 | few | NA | CASSPPGQTNQPQHF | TGTGCCAGCAGCCCTCCTGGACAGACAAATCAGCCCCAGCATTTT
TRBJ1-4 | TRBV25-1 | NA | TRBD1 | CASSVGTANEKLFF | TGTGCCAGCAGTGTAGGGACAGCAAATGAAAAACTGTTTTTT
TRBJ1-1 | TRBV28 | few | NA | CASSYTGGRTEAFF | TGTGCCAGCAGCTATACGGGGGGCCGCACTGAAGCTTTCTTT
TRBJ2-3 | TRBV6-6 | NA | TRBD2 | CASSYSNPLAGGPTVTQYF | TGTGCCAGCAGTTACTCGAACCCACTAGCGGGAGGGCCGACGGTCACGCAGTATTTT
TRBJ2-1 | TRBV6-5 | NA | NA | CASRPQGRPYNEQFF | TGTGCCAGCAGGCCCCAGGGCAGGCCCTACAATGAGCAGTTCTTC
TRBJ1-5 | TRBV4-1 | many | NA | CASSQGGGGVGNQPQHF | TGCGCCAGCAGCCAAGGAGGTGGAGGTGTGGGCAATCAGCCCCAGCATTTT
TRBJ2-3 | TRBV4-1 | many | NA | CASSQVNLGFTDTQYF | TGCGCCAGCAGCCAAGTCAATCTGGGGTTCACAGATACGCAGTATTTT
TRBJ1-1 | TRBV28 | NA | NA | CASRDSLNTEAFF | TGTGCCAGCAGGGACAGCCTGAACACTGAAGCTTTCTTT